A single sample is the source of the 17 T cell receptor beta chains below, sequenced in a study of blood T cell repertoires in COVID-19. The protocol was immunoSEQ multiplex PCR, while the TCRdb copy is restricted to in-frame clones and leaves out a portion. The table includes 200,000 to 300,000 clones, roughly nine tenths detected once. The sample was peripheral blood. The source of these receptors is a man aged 60 to 69 who had recovered from COVID-19.

The chain employs TRBV30 and TRBJ1-3, with a weak D call TRBD1 (6 bases). The CDR3 is made up of 14 amino acids. Trimming removed 8 bases from V and 4 bases from J, with 18 bases in between. The germline CDR1 and CDR2 sequences are GTSNPN and SVGIG (reference sequence). The DNA for the CDR3 is TGTGCCGCGACCGGGACAACGAAAGGAAACACCATATATTTT. It specifies CAATGTTKGNTIYF. Combining the CDR3 with reference TRBV30 and TRBJ1-3 gives the whole variable domain SQTIHQWPATLVQPVGSPLSLECTVEGTSNPNLYWYRQAAGRGLQLLFYSVGIGQISSEVPQNLSASRPQDRQFILSSKKLLLSDSGFYLCAATGTTKGNTIYFGEGSWLTVV.

The chain couples TRBV7-2 to TRBJ2-3; 8 bases agree with TRBD2. CDR1 is SGHTA and CDR2 is FQGNSA in the germline V gene. V dropped 5 bases and J dropped 3; count of bases not matched to a gene: 7. The CDR3 is 15 residues long. The DNA of the CDR3 is TGTGCCAGCAGCACCCAGCGGGGGTGGACAGATACGCAGTATTTT. This sequence encodes CASSTQRGWTDTQYF.

The CDR3, as DNA: TGTGCCAGCAGCTTAGGTGACAGGGCCCACGAGCAGTACTTC. Its protein is CASSLGDRAHEQYF. This chain uses TRBV7-9 with TRBJ2-7, with 7 bases fitting TRBD1. Germline V gives CDR1 SEHNR, CDR2 FQNEAQ (reference sequence). The ends lost 1 base at V and 5 bases at J; junction bases unmatched: 5. The CDR3 runs 14 residues.

This clone has more than one count but fewer than ten. CDR3 DNA: TGTGCCAGCAGCCCCCGAGGAGGGGGGGGTGGAAACACCATATATTTT. Protein product: CASSPRGGGGGNTIYF. The chain recombines TRBV11-2 with TRBJ1-3; perhaps TRBD1 as D (6 bases). The ends were cut back, 5 bases at V and 3 bases at J, with 17 bases in the middle. The CDR3 has 16 residues. Germline CDR1 is SGHAT and CDR2 is FQNNGV.

The J gene is TRBJ2-3, the V gene TRBV6-2 or TRBV6-3, with a weak D call TRBD2 (5 bases). Trimming removed 0 bases from V and 1 base from J, with 14 bases in between. CDR1 MNHEY and CDR2 SVGEGT come from the germline V gene. The CDR3 length is 17 residues. Here the CDR3 DNA reads TGTGCCAGCAGTTACTCGACCCCGGGGTCTGGCACAGATACGCAGTATTTT. Amino acid sequence: CASSYSTPGSGTDTQYF.

This clone was picked up a small number of times. V is TRBV19 and J is TRBJ2-2; 9 nucleotides line up with TRBD2. The V and J ends lost 4 bases and 5 bases, in that order; junction bases with no gene match: 5. Germline V gives CDR1 LNHDA, CDR2 SQIVND (reference sequence). The CDR3 covers 15 residues. The CDR3 region is CASSRTSDMTGELFF. Written as DNA, the CDR3 is TGTGCCAGTAGTAGGACTAGCGATATGACCGGGGAGCTGTTTTTT.

The genes are TRBV24-1 and TRBJ1-5; D gene uncertain. V dropped 4 bases and J dropped 7 bases, with 10 bases sitting between them. CDR3 length: 13 residues. Germline V gene data show CDR1 as KGHDR and CDR2 as SFDVKD. The CDR3 DNA reads TGTGCCACCAGTGAACTGGCGGGCCAGCCCCAGCATTTT. This translates into CATSELAGQPQHF.

In DNA, the CDR3 is TGTGCCAGCAGCCAGCCAGACAGGGAAGGCGAAGCTTTCTTT. Translation: CASSQPDREGEAFF. The J gene is TRBJ1-1, the V gene TRBV5-4, with 7 positions matching TRBD1. J lost 8 bases, V lost 4 bases, and 11 bases had no gene match. CDR1 and CDR2 (germline): SGHNT, YYREEE (reference sequence). This CDR3 contains 14 residues. Using reference TRBV5-4 and TRBJ1-1 for the parts outside the CDR3, the full variable domain is ETGVTQSPTHLIKTRGQQVTLRCSSQSGHNTVSWYQQALGQGPQFIFQYYREEENGRGNFPPRFSGLQFPNYSSELNVNALELDDSALYLCASSQPDREGEAFFGQGTRLTVV.

The chain recombines TRBV7-9 with TRBJ1-1; D possibly corresponds to TRBD1 (6 bases). V lost 5 bases and J lost 8, with 15 bases in between. Per the germline V gene, CDR1 is SEHNR and CDR2 is FQNEAQ (reference sequence). There are 13 residues in the CDR3. CDR3 loop: CASSLKGVGEAFF. CDR3 bases: TGTGCCAGCAGCCTCAAGGGGGTAGGCGAAGCTTTCTTT.

This chain connects TRBV30 to TRBJ2-3; a weak D match, TRBD2 (5 bases). From germline, CDR1 is GTSNPN and CDR2 SVGIG (reference sequence). Trimming removed 7 bases at V and 1 base at J, with 9 bases between. The CDR3 loop spans 12 amino acids. The CDR3 coding sequence is TGTGCCTCCGGGCGGGGCACAGATACGCAGTATTTT. It codes for CASGRGTDTQYF.

The rearrangement joins TRBV19 to TRBJ1-4, with 10 bases lining up with TRBD1. The CDR3 has 15 amino acids. Germline CDR1 and CDR2: LNHDA and SQIVND (reference sequence). Trimming cost V 4 bases and J 7 bases; bases outside gene matches: 6. CDR3 bases: TGTGCCAGTAGTAGACAGGGGGCACGGGTTGAAAAACTGTTTTTT. Amino acid sequence: CASSRQGARVEKLFF.

V gene TRBV14 combines with J gene TRBJ2-7; D gene uncertain. From germline, CDR1 is SGHDN and CDR2 FVKESK. The CDR3 length is 15 residues. V lost 0 bases and J 2 bases, leaving 11 bases between the germline ends. The CDR3 protein is CASSQDLVSTYEQYF. The CDR3 bases are TGTGCCAGCAGCCAAGATCTGGTATCTACCTACGAGCAGTACTTC.

The genes are TRBV7-9 and TRBJ1-5, with 7 positions matching TRBD1. CDR1 is SEHNR, CDR2 FQNEAQ, per germline (reference sequence). Trimming removed 6 bases from V and 1 base from J; junction bases left unmatched: 18. The length of the CDR3 is 19 residues. CDR3 bases: TGTGCCAGCAGTCCCGGCGAGGGACAGCGGTTTAAGAGCAATCAGCCCCAGCATTTT. Translating it yields CASSPGEGQRFKSNQPQHF.

The V call is TRBV5-6, the J call TRBJ2-3; no clear D. Germline CDR1 and CDR2: SGHDT and YYEEEE. This CDR3 is built from 13 residues. V lost 4 bases to trimming and J lost 0 bases, with 6 bases between them. CDR3 loop: CASSARSTDTQYF. The CDR3 DNA reads as TGTGCCAGCAGCGCCCGGAGCACAGATACGCAGTATTTT.

The CDR3 DNA reads TGTGCCATCAGGGATTCGGGGAAGGGTGAGCAGTACTTC. This gives the protein CAIRDSGKGEQYF. The V call is TRBV10-3, the J call TRBJ2-7; weak D call: TRBD2 (5 bases). The CDR3 extends over 13 amino acids. The germline CDR1 and CDR2 sequences are ENHRY and SYGVKD. Between the trimmed V and J ends, which lost 6 bases and 7 bases, there was a span of 16 bases.

This clone was recorded only once. The J gene is TRBJ2-3, the V gene TRBV19; possible D gene TRBD1, 6 bases. V was cut by 7 bases and J by 5 bases, with 16 bases left in between. This CDR3 has 14 residues. Germline values: CDR1 LNHDA, CDR2 SQIVND (reference sequence). CDR3: CASTIGQTLDTQYF. CDR3 coding DNA: TGTGCCAGTACCATCGGACAGACGTTAGATACGCAGTATTTT. Combining the CDR3 with reference TRBV19 and TRBJ2-3 gives the whole variable domain DGGITQSPKYLFRKEGQNVTLSCEQNLNHDAMYWYRQDPGQGLRLIYYSQIVNDFQKGDIAEGYSVSREKKESFPLTVTSAQKNPTAFYLCASTIGQTLDTQYFGPGTRLTVL.

V and J are TRBV11-2 and TRBJ1-2; 9 bases are a match to TRBD1. The J segment lost 7 bases and the V segment lost 5 bases, leaving 14 bases of the junction unmatched. From germline, CDR1 is SGHAT and CDR2 FQNNGV. This CDR3 spans 16 amino acids. This CDR3 is CASSLSGTGLVAGYTF. The CDR3 nucleotides read TGTGCCAGCAGCCTATCCGGGACAGGGCTCGTGGCTGGCTACACCTTC.